Below, 27 T cell receptor beta chains from the same sample are listed, as sequenced in a study of STAT5B mutations in CD4+ large granular lymphocyte leukemia. TCRdb keeps only in-frame clones here, not all; method: immunoSEQ multiplex PCR. The sample yields about 21,000 clones, 70% seen once. The sequenced sample was CD4+ T cells from blood buffy coats. The receptors shown here come from a human donor in good health.

This chain links TRBV7-2 with TRBJ1-4; 7 bases fit TRBD1. With 1 base clipped from V and 8 bases from J, the junction kept 7 bases outside the gene matches. This CDR3 has 15 residues. Looked up from germline, CDR1 is SGHTA and CDR2 is FQGNSA. The CDR3 spells CASSLGGTVDEKLFF. CDR3 nucleotide sequence: TGTGCCAGCAGCTTAGGGGGGACAGTTGACGAAAAACTGTTTTTT.

V gene TRBV5-4 combines with J gene TRBJ1-1, with D hard to call. The CDR3 has 14 residues. In germline, CDR1 is SGHNT, CDR2 YYREEE (reference sequence). The ends were cut back, 0 bases at V and 4 bases at J, with 10 bases in the middle. DNA for the CDR3: TGTGCCAGCAGCTTGGACTTAAGATCCACTGAAGCTTTCTTT. This codes for CASSLDLRSTEAFF. The full variable domain, its missing parts supplied by reference TRBV5-4 and TRBJ1-1, is ETGVTQSPTHLIKTRGQQVTLRCSSQSGHNTVSWYQQALGQGPQFIFQYYREEENGRGNFPPRFSGLQFPNYSSELNVNALELDDSALYLCASSLDLRSTEAFFGQGTRLTVV.

The table lists this clone with a count of one. CDR3 region: CASSPDKNTEAFF. CDR3 nucleotide sequence: TGTGCCAGCAGCCCGGACAAGAACACTGAAGCTTTCTTT. This chain connects TRBV5-6 to TRBJ1-1, with D possibly matching TRBD1 (5 bases). The germline V gene encodes CDR1 SGHDT and CDR2 YYEEEE. V was clipped by 4 bases and J by 1 base, with 8 bases between them. The CDR3 loop spans 13 amino acids.

This clone has only a few counts. The chain combines TRBV5-1 with TRBJ1-2, with a weak D call TRBD1 (5 bases). Trimming took off 0 bases at V and 8 bases at J, with 11 bases between the two ends. Germline CDR1 is SGHRS and CDR2 is YFSETQ. The CDR3 totals 13 residues. The CDR3 DNA sequence: TGCGCCAGCAGCTTGGCCCAGGGAAAAGGCTACACCTTC. Encoded protein: CASSLAQGKGYTF.

There are a few counts of this clone. This chain links TRBV18 with TRBJ1-5, with D maybe TRBD1 (5 bases). The CDR3 runs to 15 residues. Germline lookup yields CDR1 KGHSH and CDR2 LQKENI. V was clipped by 4 bases and J by 5 bases, with 15 bases between them. CDR3 amino acids: CASSLAGFTYQPQHF. The CDR3 nucleotides are TGTGCCAGCTCACTTGCAGGGTTCACCTATCAGCCCCAGCATTTT.

The rearrangement joins TRBV18 to TRBJ1-2; D might be TRBD1 (5 bases). CDR3 length equals 16 residues. Between the trimmed V and J ends, which lost 5 bases and 0 bases, there was a span of 16 bases. CDR1 is KGHSH, CDR2 LQKENI, per germline. The CDR3 loop reads CASSGTGTGTNYGYTF. The CDR3 DNA sequence: TGTGCCAGCTCAGGAACCGGGACGGGAACTAACTATGGCTACACCTTC.

The chain carries TRBV7-9 and TRBJ1-2; no definite D call. With 1 base removed from V and 6 bases from J, the gap between germline ends came to 9 bases. The CDR3 has 13 amino acids. Germline CDR1 and CDR2: SEHNR and FQNEAQ (reference sequence). The CDR3 region is CASSLVSGNGYTF. In nucleotides, the CDR3 is TGTGCCAGCAGCTTAGTGTCGGGGAATGGCTACACCTTC.

The chain joins TRBV9 to TRBJ2-1; D could derive from TRBD1 or TRBD2 (5 bases each). Per the germline V gene, CDR1 is SGDLS and CDR2 is YYNGEE. The CDR3 spans 14 residues. V was trimmed by 2 bases and J by 5 bases, leaving 11 bases between them. As DNA, the CDR3 is TGTGCCAGCAGCGTCAGAGGGGATCACAATGAGCAGTTCTTC. Protein product: CASSVRGDHNEQFF.

The chain couples TRBV5-4 to TRBJ2-5; 8 positions agree with TRBD1. Looked up from germline, CDR1 is SGHNT and CDR2 is YYREEE (reference sequence). Trimming took 4 bases from V and 2 from J; bases not matched to a gene: 10. The CDR3 contains 16 residues. Here the CDR3 reads CASSPLGRGQQETQYF. Written as DNA, the CDR3 is TGTGCCAGCAGCCCCCTGGGCAGGGGGCAACAAGAGACCCAGTACTTC.

This clone showed up just a few times. The rearrangement joins TRBV6-5 to TRBJ1-5, with D uncertain. The V end lost 8 bases, the J end lost 0 bases, and 8 bases lay between the germline ends. The germline V gene has CDR1 MNHEY and CDR2 SVGAGI. The CDR3 is 13 residues long. The CDR3 DNA reads as TGTGCCAGCCGAAAAGATAGCAATCAGCCCCAGCATTTT. Translating gives CASRKDSNQPQHF.

J is TRBJ2-3 and V is TRBV9; D might be TRBD1 or TRBD2, each matching 6 bases. V dropped 3 bases and J dropped 5 bases, with 13 bases sitting between them. The CDR3 loop spans 14 amino acids. From germline, CDR1 is SGDLS and CDR2 YYNGEE. The CDR3 DNA reads as TGTGCCAGCAGCGGGGGGGCCTTGGGAGATACGCAGTATTTT. It codes for CASSGGALGDTQYF.

J is TRBJ2-2 and V is TRBV7-2; D uncertain. This CDR3 contains 14 residues. The germline gives CDR1 SGHTA, CDR2 FQGNSA. Trimming stripped 2 bases from V and 6 bases from J, with 10 bases between. The CDR3 region is CASSLLDFAGELFF. The CDR3 DNA sequence: TGTGCCAGCAGCTTACTCGACTTCGCCGGGGAGCTGTTTTTT.

The CDR3 protein is CASSVEGDTEAFF. The CDR3 region has the DNA TGTGCCAGCAGCGTAGAAGGGGACACTGAAGCTTTCTTT. The chain combines TRBV9 with TRBJ1-1; D might be TRBD1 (5 bases). The germline CDR1 and CDR2 sequences are SGDLS and YYNGEE. Trimming stripped 0 bases from V and 3 bases from J, with 6 bases between. The CDR3 sequence is 13 residues long.

This chain links TRBV6-5 with TRBJ2-7; 14 positions agree with TRBD2. This CDR3 has 15 amino acids. V lost 6 bases and J lost 4; bases outside the gene matches: 5. Germline CDR1 and CDR2: MNHEY and SVGAGI. CDR3 sequence: CASRSWTSGRYEQYF. The CDR3 DNA sequence: TGTGCCAGCAGATCCTGGACTAGCGGGAGGTACGAGCAGTACTTC.

The chain is built from TRBV6-5 and TRBJ2-5; D is undetermined. The length of the CDR3 is 14 residues. Looked up from germline, CDR1 is MNHEY and CDR2 is SVGAGI. Trimming pared 0 bases from V and 3 bases from J, leaving 8 bases between. The chain's CDR3 is CASSYSLDKETQYF. In DNA, the CDR3 is TGTGCCAGCAGTTACTCGCTAGATAAAGAGACCCAGTACTTC.

J is TRBJ1-5 and V is TRBV7-2; D gene ambiguous. The germline gives CDR1 SGHTA, CDR2 FQGNSA. V was cut by 1 base and J by 0 bases, with 7 bases left in between. The CDR3 spans 15 residues. DNA for the CDR3: TGTGCCAGCAGCTTAGATGTGAATAGCAATCAGCCCCAGCATTTT. Protein product: CASSLDVNSNQPQHF.

This clone was seen only once. The chain links TRBV6-5 to TRBJ2-5; no firm D call. Germline V gene data show CDR1 as MNHEY and CDR2 as SVGAGI. Trimming pared 10 bases from V and 4 bases from J, leaving 7 bases between. The CDR3 runs 10 residues. The DNA for the CDR3 is TGTGCCAACCACCCAGAGACCCAGTACTTC. Translation: CANHPETQYF.

The V and J genes are TRBV10-2 and TRBJ2-5; D remains ambiguous. Germline V CDR1 and CDR2: WSHSY, SAAADI. Trimming took 10 bases from V and 4 from J, leaving 16 bases between them. The CDR3 has 13 residues. The CDR3 sequence is CATGRTSPETQYF. As DNA, the CDR3 is TGCGCCACTGGACGCACGAGTCCAGAGACCCAGTACTTC.

The chain employs TRBV11-2 and TRBJ2-7; D gene unclear. The length of the CDR3 is 14 residues. Trimming stripped 4 bases from V and 6 bases from J, with 16 bases between. In germline, CDR1 is SGHAT, CDR2 FQNNGV. This chain's CDR3 is CASSSLAPQSEQYF. For the CDR3, the DNA is TGTGCCAGCAGCTCCTTAGCCCCTCAGTCCGAGCAGTACTTC.

The J gene is TRBJ2-1, the V gene TRBV5-4, with TRBD2 as a possible D gene (6 bases). Germline V gene data show CDR1 as SGHNT and CDR2 as YYREEE (reference sequence). Trimming removed 3 bases from V and 3 bases from J, with 16 bases in between. The CDR3 totals 16 residues. The CDR3 region is CASSSGLPGIYNEQFF. The DNA of the CDR3 is TGTGCCAGCAGCTCGGGACTGCCCGGGATCTACAATGAGCAGTTCTTC.

The rearrangement joins TRBV7-8 to TRBJ2-3, with 8 bases fitting TRBD2. Looked up from germline, CDR1 is SGHVS and CDR2 is FQNEAQ. The ends lost 8 bases at V and 5 bases at J; junction bases unmatched: 15. The CDR3 runs 16 residues. This CDR3 reads CASGGRAGAWGDTQYF. Written as DNA, the CDR3 is TGTGCCAGCGGGGGAAGAGCGGGAGCGTGGGGAGATACGCAGTATTTT. Based on the CDR3 plus reference TRBV7-8 and TRBJ2-3, the full variable domain is GAGVSQSPRYKVAKRGQDVALRCDPISGHVSLFWYQQALGQGPEFLTYFQNEAQLDKSGLPSDRFFAERPEGSVSTLKIQRTQQEDSAVYLCASGGRAGAWGDTQYFGPGTRLTVL.

This chain uses TRBV7-9 with TRBJ2-7; D call uncertain. Trimming removed 5 bases from V and 5 bases from J, with 7 bases in between. This CDR3 has 11 amino acids. Germline V gives CDR1 SEHNR, CDR2 FQNEAQ (reference sequence). CDR3 DNA sequence: TGTGCCAGCAGCCTTTACAACGAGCAGTACTTC. Translating gives CASSLYNEQYF. Full variable domain (missing parts from reference TRBV7-9 and TRBJ2-7): DTGVSQNPRHKITKRGQNVTFRCDPISEHNRLYWYRQTLGQGPEFLTYFQNEAQLEKSRLLSDRFSAERPKGSFSTLEIQRTEQGDSAMYLCASSLYNEQYFGPGTRLTVT.

In this sample, this clone turned up a few times. The V gene is TRBV18, the J gene TRBJ2-7; D not certain. The V gene lost 3 bases and the J gene lost 3 bases, with 9 bases spanning the gap. CDR1 is KGHSH, CDR2 LQKENI, per germline. CDR3 length: 13 amino acids. The CDR3 region has the DNA TGTGCCAGCTCACCGCCAGCCAACTACGAGCAGTACTTC. This sequence encodes CASSPPANYEQYF. The entire variable domain, with the rest obtained from reference TRBV18 and TRBJ2-7, is as follows: NAGVMQNPRHLVRRRGQEARLRCSPMKGHSHVYWYRQLPEEGLKFMVYLQKENIIDESGMPKERFSAEFPKEGPSILRIQQVVRGDSAAYFCASSPPANYEQYFGPGTRLTVT.

V and J are TRBV28 and TRBJ2-1, with D hard to call. This CDR3 has 14 amino acids. Germline assignment: CDR1 MDHEN and CDR2 SYDVKM. V shed 6 bases and J shed 0 bases, with 9 bases lying between them. The DNA of the CDR3 is TGTGCCAGCAGGTCCGAGAGCTCCTACAATGAGCAGTTCTTC. Its translation: CASRSESSYNEQFF.

This sequence joins TRBV6-6 and TRBJ2-5; TRBD2 might be the D (5 bases). Germline assignment: CDR1 MNHNY and CDR2 SVGAGI (reference sequence). Deletions cut 0 bases from V and 5 bases from J, with 10 bases between. The CDR3 extends over 14 amino acids. The DNA of the CDR3 is TGTGCCAGCAGTTACTCCGGGAAAGGGGAGACCCAGTACTTC. Translating it yields CASSYSGKGETQYF.

This clone came up once. This rearrangement joins TRBV9 to TRBJ2-2; 7 bases are shared with TRBD2. Germline CDR1 reads SGDLS; CDR2 reads YYNGEE. The V and J ends lost 0 bases and 1 base, in that order; junction bases with no gene match: 0. This CDR3 is built from 15 residues. The CDR3 nucleotides read TGTGCCAGCAGCGTAGGCGGGGGGAACACCGGGGAGCTGTTTTTT. It codes for CASSVGGGNTGELFF.

The chain joins TRBV4-3 to TRBJ1-1, with D possibly TRBD1 on 6 matching bases. V lost 0 bases to trimming and J lost 5 bases, with 22 bases between them. CDR1 is LGHNA and CDR2 is YSLEER in the germline V gene. This CDR3 contains 18 residues. The CDR3 protein is CASSQDPPSGQGITEAFF. The CDR3 nucleotides read TGCGCCAGCAGCCAAGACCCCCCGTCCGGGCAGGGGATAACTGAAGCTTTCTTT.